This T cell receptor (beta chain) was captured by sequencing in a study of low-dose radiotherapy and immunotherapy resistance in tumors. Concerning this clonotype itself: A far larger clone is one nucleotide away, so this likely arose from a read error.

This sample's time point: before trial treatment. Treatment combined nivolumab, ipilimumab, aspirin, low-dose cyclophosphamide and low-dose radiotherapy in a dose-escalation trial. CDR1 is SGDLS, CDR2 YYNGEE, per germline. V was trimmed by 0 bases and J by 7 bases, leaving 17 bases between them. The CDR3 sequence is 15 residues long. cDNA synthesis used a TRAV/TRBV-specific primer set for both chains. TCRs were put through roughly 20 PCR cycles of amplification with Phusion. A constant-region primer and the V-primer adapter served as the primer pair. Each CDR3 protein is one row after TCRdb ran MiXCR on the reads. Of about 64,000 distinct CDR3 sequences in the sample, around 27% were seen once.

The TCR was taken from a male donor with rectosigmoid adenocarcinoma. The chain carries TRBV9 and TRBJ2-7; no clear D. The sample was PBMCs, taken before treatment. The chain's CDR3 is CASSVAEATYNEQYF. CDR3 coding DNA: TGTGCCAGCAGCGTAGCCGAGGCAACCTACAATGAGCAGTACTTC.